Reported below is one T cell receptor beta chain. Its antigen remains unknown. This sample stems from a study of regulatory T cells in long-lasting Graves disease. Study details: Newly diagnosed Graves' patients had taken antithyroid drugs under 3 months.

As for time point: newly diagnosed GD, antithyroid drugs for less than 3 months. RNA isolated from PBMCs was used to make the TCR library. General study points: Persistent patients had more shared public clonotypes (roughly 2,700) than new patients (roughly 900).

Construction of the TCR beta libraries employed iRepertoire HTBI primers in conjunction with Arm-PCR of CDR3 regions. TCRdb independently ran MiXCR on the multiplex PCR reads; one entry per CDR3 protein. The sample includes about 560,000 distinct CDR3 sequences, 15% to 20% of them seen just once. V gave up 6 bases and J gave up 13 bases, with 12 bases separating them. CDR3 length: 10 amino acids. Germline V gives CDR1 SEHNR, CDR2 FQNEAQ (reference sequence). These data were also filed under a second study, of T cells in Graves' hyperthyroidism and ophthalmopathy. That paper states: A patient was excluded if there was uncontrolled infection, other autoimmune disease, pregnancy or lactation. Carried out on the TCR CDR3, a first-round RT-PCR used the HTBI primer set.

The chain has TRBV7-9 and TRBJ1-2, with a weak D call TRBD1 (5 bases). This receptor was obtained from a man in his late teens or twenties with Graves disease. The sample was peripheral blood mononuclear cells (PBMCs), taken at new diagnosis, from a patient treated with antithyroid drugs. DNA for the CDR3: TGTGCCAGCAGTCGCCGACAGAGCACCTTC. Its translation: CASSRRQSTF. The full variable domain, in which reference TRBV7-9 and TRBJ1-2 provide the parts outside the CDR3, is DTGVSQNPRHKITKRGQNVTFRCDPISEHNRLYWYRQTLGQGPEFLTYFQNEAQLEKSRLLSDRFSAERPKGSFSTLEIQRTEQGDSAMYLCASSRRQSTFGSGTRLTVV.